The 29 T cell receptor beta chains below come from one sample, sequenced in a study of blood T cell repertoires in COVID-19. Repertoires were generated with immunoSEQ multiplex PCR, while TCRdb's copy carries only in-frame clones and drops some. The repertoire consists of approximately 260,000 clones, with approximately 88% occurring once and the leading ten covering about 1.2%. Sequencing input: PBMCs or T cells enriched from blood (not recorded which). These receptors all stem from a woman aged 40 to 55 with acute COVID-19.

The V gene is TRBV7-3, the J gene TRBJ1-2, with 7 bases matching TRBD1. Germline CDR1 and CDR2: SGHTA and FQGTGA. The junction had 6 bases not matched to a gene; V was cut back by 5 bases and J by 3 bases. The CDR3 loop spans 14 amino acids. CDR3 residues: CASSPSGGHYGYTF. CDR3 coding DNA: TGTGCCAGCAGCCCCTCAGGGGGTCACTATGGCTACACCTTC.

The J gene is TRBJ2-1, the V gene TRBV7-6; TRBD2 matches at 7 bases. CDR1 SGHVS and CDR2 FNYEAQ come from the germline V gene. Germline trimming cut 3 bases from V and 7 bases from J; bases unmatched to any gene: 9. This CDR3 spans 15 amino acids. DNA of the CDR3: TGTGCCAGCAGCTTTGATGGGGGGGTTATAAATGAGCAGTTCTTC. It yields the protein CASSFDGGVINEQFF. Based on the CDR3 plus reference TRBV7-6 and TRBJ2-1, the full variable domain is GAGVSQSPRYKVTKRGQDVALRCDPISGHVSLYWYRQALGQGPEFLTYFNYEAQQDKSGLPNDRFSAERPEGSISTLTIQRTEQRDSAMYRCASSFDGGVINEQFFGPGTRLTVL.

The V and J genes are TRBV28 and TRBJ2-3; D is possibly TRBD1 (6 bases). The germline V gene has CDR1 MDHEN and CDR2 SYDVKM. V was clipped by 2 bases and J by 5 bases, with 11 bases between them. There are 14 residues in the CDR3. CDR3 sequence reads: CASSLIQGGDTQYF. The CDR3, as DNA: TGTGCCAGCAGTTTAATACAGGGTGGAGATACGCAGTATTTT.

The genes are TRBV5-1 and TRBJ1-2, with D perhaps matching TRBD1 (6 bases). Germline V gene data show CDR1 as SGHRS and CDR2 as YFSETQ. CDR3 size: 13 residues. Deletions cut 3 bases from V and 6 bases from J, with 12 bases between. CDR3 coding DNA: TGCGCCAGCAGCTCCACAGGGTTTAATGGCTACACCTTC. It is translated as CASSSTGFNGYTF.

The rearrangement uses TRBV7-6 and TRBJ2-2; TRBD2 matches 8 bases. The ends lost 8 bases at V and 6 bases at J; junction bases unmatched: 11. The CDR3 spans 15 residues. Germline loops: CDR1 SGHVS, CDR2 FNYEAQ. Here the CDR3 reads CASARQAGVSGELFF. CDR3 bases: TGTGCCAGCGCCCGCCAAGCGGGAGTATCCGGGGAGCTGTTTTTT.

The table lists this clone with a count of one. V is TRBV5-1 and J is TRBJ2-7, with D unclear. Germline CDR1 reads SGHRS; CDR2 reads YFSETQ. The length of the CDR3 is 13 residues. Trimming cost V 3 bases and J 5 bases, with 12 bases left between them. CDR3 amino acids: CASSWLGINEQYF. For the CDR3, the DNA is TGCGCCAGCAGCTGGCTAGGTATCAACGAGCAGTACTTC.

Only a few counts were recorded for this clone. The chain links TRBV28 to TRBJ1-2, with TRBD1 as a possible D gene (6 bases). This CDR3 is built from 13 residues. CDR1 is MDHEN and CDR2 is SYDVKM in the germline V gene. V dropped 5 bases and J dropped 9 bases, with 16 bases sitting between them. In DNA form, the CDR3 reads TGTGCCAGCAGTGATTACAGGGTAGAGAGCTACACCTTC. It translates to CASSDYRVESYTF.

The chain couples TRBV15 to TRBJ2-7, with TRBD2 matching over 8 bases. V lost 3 bases, J lost 2 bases, and 12 bases stayed unmatched. The germline CDR1 and CDR2 sequences are LNHNV and YYDKDF (reference sequence). CDR3 size: 17 residues. As DNA, the CDR3 is TGTGCCACCAGCAGGTGGAATGGGCGGGAGGCCACCTACGAGCAGTACGTC. Translating gives CATSRWNGREATYEQYV.

The chain uses TRBV3-1 (or the pseudogene TRBV3-2) and TRBJ1-2; 8 nucleotides match TRBD1. CDR1 is LGHDT and CDR2 is YNNKEL in the germline V gene (reference sequence). The CDR3 is 13 residues long. The V gene end was trimmed by 2 bases and the J gene end by 6 bases; junction bases not matched to a gene: 2. The CDR3 DNA reads as TGTGCCAGCAGCCAACTGACAGGGGATGGCTACACCTTC. Its protein product is CASSQLTGDGYTF.

This clone has just a few counts. This chain links TRBV9 with TRBJ2-2; 11 nucleotides match TRBD1. The CDR3 is 16 amino acids. The junction had 7 bases not matched to a gene; V was cut back by 3 bases and J by 6 bases. CDR1 and CDR2 from the germline V gene are SGDLS and YYNGEE. CDR3 sequence (DNA): TGTGCCAGCAGCGAGGGATGGACAGGGGGCTCCGGGGAGCTGTTTTTT. Its protein product is CASSEGWTGGSGELFF.

The CDR3 spells CASSLPGIGGYTF. The DNA for the CDR3 is TGTGCCAGCAGTTTGCCAGGGATAGGGGGCTACACCTTC. The rearrangement uses TRBV12-3 or TRBV12-4 and TRBJ1-2; tentative D call: TRBD1 (5 bases). V was cut by 3 bases and J by 8 bases, with 13 bases left in between. The CDR3 covers 13 residues.

The chain has TRBV21-1 and TRBJ2-5; TRBD2 reflects the table's D call only, with no check against the DNA. TRBV21-1 is a pseudogene. The CDR3 totals 16 residues. As DNA, the CDR3 is TGTGCCAGCAGCAAAGAAGAGCCTAGCGGCAAAGAGACCCAGTACTTC. It encodes CASSKEEPSGKETQYF.

This clone was picked up one time. The rearrangement uses TRBV10-2 and TRBJ2-1; 7 nucleotides agree with TRBD2. The CDR3 is 11 residues long. Germline CDR1 and CDR2: WSHSY and SAAADI. Losses at the gene ends were 8 bases for V and 10 bases for J; bases not matched to a gene: 5. In DNA, the CDR3 is TGCGCCAGCTCGGCGGGAGTGGAGCAGTTCTTC. It is translated as CASSAGVEQFF.

V gene TRBV10-3 combines with J gene TRBJ2-1; 8 positions agree with TRBD2. The CDR3 runs to 14 residues. V was pared by 0 bases and J by 8 bases, with 3 bases of the junction left unmatched. Germline lookup yields CDR1 ENHRY and CDR2 SYGVKD. CDR3 region: CAISESPGGYEQFF. DNA for the CDR3: TGTGCCATCAGTGAGTCACCGGGAGGGTATGAGCAGTTCTTC.

This chain joins TRBV28 and TRBJ1-2; D unclear. The CDR3 loop spans 12 amino acids. Trimming took off 6 bases at V and 8 bases at J, with 13 bases between the two ends. Germline CDR1 is MDHEN and CDR2 is SYDVKM. The CDR3 coding sequence is TGTGCCAGCAGCCCCGGCTCAGCGGGCTACACCTTC. Amino acids: CASSPGSAGYTF.

This chain uses TRBV6-5 with TRBJ1-2; weak D call: TRBD1 (5 bases). Germline lookup yields CDR1 MNHEY and CDR2 SVGAGI. CDR3 length equals 13 residues. V dropped 5 bases and J dropped 6 bases, with 13 bases sitting between them. In DNA, the CDR3 is TGTGCCAGCAGTCCAGACAGATCCCATGGCTACACCTTC. It yields the protein CASSPDRSHGYTF.

The rearrangement uses TRBV7-9 and TRBJ2-2, with 9 bases fitting TRBD1. The V gene end was trimmed by 3 bases and the J gene end by 5 bases; junction bases not matched to a gene: 4. This CDR3 is built from 15 residues. CDR1 and CDR2 (germline): SEHNR, FQNEAQ (reference sequence). The CDR3 reads CASSFRDRVTGELFF. The CDR3 DNA is TGTGCCAGCAGCTTCAGGGACAGGGTGACCGGGGAGCTGTTTTTT.

This rearrangement joins TRBV19 to TRBJ1-2; D remains ambiguous. From germline, CDR1 is LNHDA and CDR2 SQIVND (reference sequence). The V end lost 5 bases, the J end lost 8 bases, and 15 bases lay between the germline ends. The CDR3 loop spans 13 amino acids. CDR3 DNA: TGTGCCAGTAGTTCCCGGGAGGGTGGCGGCTACACCTTC. It translates to CASSSREGGGYTF.

The chain carries TRBV11-3 and TRBJ1-5; the D gene is possibly TRBD1 (5 bases). V shed 5 bases and J shed 6 bases, with 11 bases lying between them. This CDR3 is built from 13 residues. Looked up from germline, CDR1 is SGHNT and CDR2 is YENEEA. CDR3 sequence (DNA): TGTGCCAGCAGCACCTACGGGGGTCAGCCCCAGCATTTT. Its translation is CASSTYGGQPQHF.

This clone has more than one count but fewer than ten. The chain combines TRBV21-1 with TRBJ2-3; whether TRBD2, the table's D call, matches the DNA was not checked. TRBV21-1 has pseudogene status. The CDR3 sequence is 16 residues long. The CDR3 nucleotides read TGTGCCAGCAGCAAAGGTATAGCGGGGGGCACAGATACGCAGTATTTT. Its protein product is CASSKGIAGGTDTQYF.

Concerning this clone itself: Different DNA sequences within this sample yield the same CDR3. V usage is TRBV2 and J usage is TRBJ1-5; 8 nucleotides agree with TRBD1. Germline V lookup: CDR1 SNHLY, CDR2 FYNNEI. V lost 6 bases, J lost 7 bases, and 5 bases stayed unmatched. The CDR3 runs to 13 residues. The CDR3: CASSSGQGQPQHF. In nucleotides, the CDR3 is TGTGCCAGCAGCTCCGGACAGGGCCAGCCCCAGCATTTT.

This clone was found a few times. J is TRBJ1-1 and V is TRBV6-5; TRBD1 matches 8 bases. The CDR3 is 14 amino acids. CDR1 MNHEY and CDR2 SVGAGI come from the germline V gene. V was clipped by 2 bases and J by 6 bases; unmatched bases: 5. The CDR3 reads CASSYLDRGPEAFF. The CDR3 DNA follows: TGTGCCAGCAGTTACCTCGACAGGGGTCCTGAAGCTTTCTTT.

V is TRBV5-1 and J is TRBJ1-2; the D is unclear. Germline-derived CDR1 and CDR2 are SGHRS and YFSETQ. The CDR3 contains 14 residues. V shed 4 bases and J shed 1 base, with 11 bases lying between them. The CDR3 DNA reads TGCGCCAGCAGCAGTAGCAGAAGTAACTATGGCTACACCTTC. It yields the protein CASSSSRSNYGYTF.

The chain combines TRBV9 with TRBJ2-1; 10 bases fit TRBD1. Trimming cost V 3 bases and J 2 bases; bases outside gene matches: 8. The CDR3 runs to 17 residues. CDR1 SGDLS and CDR2 YYNGEE come from the germline V gene. As DNA, the CDR3 is TGTGCCAGCAGCGCCAGTGACAGGGGGCCCACCTACAATGAGCAGTTCTTC. Translated, it gives CASSASDRGPTYNEQFF.

This chain connects TRBV12-3 or TRBV12-4 to TRBJ1-1, with TRBD1 identical over 8 bases. The CDR3 totals 13 residues. The V and J ends lost 1 base and 11 bases, in that order; junction bases with no gene match: 6. Here the CDR3 reads CASSLGAGTGAFF. DNA of the CDR3: TGTGCCAGCAGTTTAGGCGCCGGGACAGGTGCTTTCTTT.

The chain links TRBV10-2 to TRBJ1-5; no clear D. Germline V gives CDR1 WSHSY, CDR2 SAAADI. Trimming removed 8 bases at V and 2 bases at J, with 13 bases between. The CDR3 has 14 residues. CDR3 residues: CASAQRLGNQPQHF. CDR3 bases: TGCGCCAGCGCCCAGAGGCTTGGCAATCAGCCCCAGCATTTT.

Here the CDR3 reads CASSLGYRGPAKNIQYF. CDR3 DNA: TGTGCCAGCAGCTTAGGATACAGGGGCCCAGCCAAAAACATTCAGTACTTC. This sequence joins TRBV7-9 and TRBJ2-4; 7 bases fit TRBD1. The CDR3 is 17 amino acids. The junction had 6 bases not matched to a gene; V was cut back by 1 base and J by 0 bases. Germline lookup yields CDR1 SEHNR and CDR2 FQNEAQ (reference sequence).

The V and J genes are TRBV19 and TRBJ2-7, with 10 positions matching TRBD1. This CDR3 has 18 amino acids. The germline gives CDR1 LNHDA, CDR2 SQIVND (reference sequence). J gave up 0 bases and V 4 bases, and 12 bases lay outside the gene matches. This chain's CDR3 is CASSNPGQGFRSSYEQYF. CDR3 coding DNA: TGTGCCAGTAGTAATCCGGGACAGGGGTTCCGAAGCTCCTACGAGCAGTACTTC. Based on the CDR3 plus reference TRBV19 and TRBJ2-7, the full variable domain is DGGITQSPKYLFRKEGQNVTLSCEQNLNHDAMYWYRQDPGQGLRLIYYSQIVNDFQKGDIAEGYSVSREKKESFPLTVTSAQKNPTAFYLCASSNPGQGFRSSYEQYFGPGTRLTVT.

The rearrangement joins TRBV28 to TRBJ1-6, with no clear D. The germline gives CDR1 MDHEN, CDR2 SYDVKM. The V end lost 5 bases, the J end lost 1 base, and 9 bases lay between the germline ends. The CDR3 totals 15 residues. The CDR3 loop is CASSLFFSYNSPLHF. CDR3 bases: TGTGCCAGCAGTCTCTTTTTTTCCTATAATTCACCCCTCCACTTT.